This T cell receptor beta chain is from a study of Graves' ophthalmopathy and Graves' hyperthyroidism. Study at large: The study drew peripheral blood at initial diagnosis, before any treatment.

V shed 6 bases and J shed 1 base, with 12 bases lying between them. CDR1 is MDHEN, CDR2 SYDVKM, per germline. This CDR3 is built from 14 residues. Comments on this clonotype: Its specificity is unknown.

PBMCs came from over 9.5 ml of fresh peripheral blood. Investigators amplified TCR beta CDR3 regions from RNA transcripts. First-round RT-PCR used HTBI primers; second-round multiplex PCR followed. TCRdb used MiXCR to reprocess the multiplex PCR reads, holding one entry per CDR3 protein. The table shows 620,000 or so distinct CDR3 sequences, with about 20% occurring only once. The study, taken as a whole, reports: This model predicted ophthalmopathy progression (sensitivity 70.59%, specificity roughly 72%).

The sequencing input was peripheral blood. This chain joins TRBV28 and TRBJ1-1; a weak D match, TRBD1 (6 bases). This TCR derives from a woman younger than 30 with stable Graves' hyperthyroidism. Some clones in this sample may be carry-over from other donors' samples. In DNA form, the CDR3 reads TGTGCCAGCAGACCGGGACACTGGAACACTGAAGCTTTCTTT. Protein sequence: CASRPGHWNTEAFF.